This T cell receptor (beta chain) was identified in a study of blood T cell repertoires in COVID-19. Germline CDR1 reads ENHRY; CDR2 reads SYGVKD. The CDR3 contains 15 residues. V trimming: 6 bases; J trimming: 0 bases; junction bases outside the gene matches: 7. Here immunoSEQ multiplex PCR was the method, and the copy in TCRdb shows in-frame clones only, minus some. The top ten hold around 8% of the sample, which has about 150,000 clones, roughly 88% seen once. This chain joins TRBV10-3 and TRBJ1-2; TRBD1 aligns across 7 bases. Sequencing input: peripheral blood. The source is a woman aged 60 to 75 with COVID-19, enrolled during active disease. The CDR3 is CAISSDRLANYGYTF. In nucleotides, the CDR3 is TGTGCCATCAGCTCGGACAGGTTAGCTAACTATGGCTACACCTTC.